This TCR beta chain was documented in a study of cytotoxic CD8 clonotypes in ibrutinib-treated CLL. Study as a whole: Response samples were taken after a median of approximately 11 months on treatment, range 6 to 36.

Overall study findings and caveats: Patients with sustained remission and those progressing were sampled at differing times.

The ends were cut back, 0 bases at V and 4 bases at J, with 7 bases in the middle. This CDR3 contains 13 residues. CDR1 is SGHDT, CDR2 YYEEEE, per germline. The repertoire was sequenced with immunoSEQ multiplex PCR; TCRdb's copy has only in-frame clones and lacks some. The table has about 200,000 clones, roughly 79% seen once. Concerning this clone itself: The antigen is unknown.

This chain connects TRBV5-6 to TRBJ1-1; no clear D gene. The clonotype was recovered from a human donor with chronic lymphocytic leukemia. The sample in question was PBMCs, obtained after 12 months of ibrutinib treatment. CDR3 loop: CASSLEEGTEAFF. DNA of the CDR3: TGTGCCAGCAGCTTGGAGGAGGGCACTGAAGCTTTCTTT.